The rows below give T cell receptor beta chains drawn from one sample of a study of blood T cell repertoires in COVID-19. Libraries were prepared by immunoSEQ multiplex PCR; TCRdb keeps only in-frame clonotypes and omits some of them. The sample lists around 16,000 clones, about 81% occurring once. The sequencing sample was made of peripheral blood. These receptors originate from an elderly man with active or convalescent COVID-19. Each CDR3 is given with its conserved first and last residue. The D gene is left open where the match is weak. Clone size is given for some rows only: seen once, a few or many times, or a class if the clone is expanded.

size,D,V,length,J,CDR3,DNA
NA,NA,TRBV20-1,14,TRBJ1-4,CSASTAATNEKLFF,TGCAGTGCTAGTACTGCCGCAACTAATGAAAAACTGTTTTTT
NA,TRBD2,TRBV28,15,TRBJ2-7,CASSPSAGVPAEQYF,TGTGCCAGCAGTCCGTCTGCGGGGGTCCCGGCCGAGCAGTACTTC
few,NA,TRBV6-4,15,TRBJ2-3,CASSDSGGPADTQYF,TGTGCCAGCAGTGACTCGGGGGGGCCAGCAGATACGCAGTATTTT
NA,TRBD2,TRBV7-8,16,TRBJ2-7,CASSLGGSGGFYEQYF,TGTGCCAGCAGCTTAGGAGGTAGCGGGGGGTTCTACGAGCAGTACTTC
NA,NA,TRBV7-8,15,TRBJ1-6,CASSPRRDMNSPLHF,TGTGCCAGCAGCCCTCGGCGGGATATGAATTCACCCCTCCACTTT
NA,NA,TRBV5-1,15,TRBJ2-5,CASSPIRGGLETQYF,TGCGCCAGCAGCCCGATTAGGGGGGGACTAGAGACCCAGTACTTC
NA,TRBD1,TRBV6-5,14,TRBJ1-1,CASSRQGGNTEAFF,TGTGCCAGCAGTCGACAGGGAGGCAACACTGAAGCTTTCTTT
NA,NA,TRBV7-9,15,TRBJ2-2,CASSLSRANTGELFF,TGTGCCAGCAGCTTATCCCGCGCTAACACCGGGGAGCTGTTTTTT
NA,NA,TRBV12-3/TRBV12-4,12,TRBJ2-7,CASGWGAYEQYF,TGTGCCAGCGGATGGGGAGCCTACGAGCAGTACTTC
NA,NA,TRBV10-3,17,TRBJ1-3,CAIREIIGTGSGNTIYF,TGTGCCATCAGAGAAATCATTGGGACTGGCTCTGGAAACACCATATATTTT
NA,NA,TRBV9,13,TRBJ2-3,CASSVARTDTQYF,TGTGCCAGCAGCGTAGCCCGGACAGATACGCAGTATTTT
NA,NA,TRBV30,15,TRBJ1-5,CAWSVQQASNQPQHF,TGTGCCTGGAGTGTACAACAGGCTAGCAATCAGCCCCAGCATTTT
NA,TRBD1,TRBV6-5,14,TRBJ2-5,CASRTGTGVETQYF,TGTGCCAGCAGAACCGGGACAGGGGTTGAGACCCAGTACTTC
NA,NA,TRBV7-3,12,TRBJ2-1,CASRYPGNEQFF,TGTGCCAGCAGATACCCCGGCAATGAGCAGTTCTTC
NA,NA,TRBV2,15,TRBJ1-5,CASSEGGFDDQPQHF,TGTGCCAGCAGTGAAGGAGGGTTCGACGATCAGCCCCAGCATTTT